The 32 T cell receptor beta chains below come from one sample, sequenced in a study of T cells in Graves' hyperthyroidism and ophthalmopathy. TCR beta CDR3 regions were amplified from RNA. The HTBI primer set drove a first-round RT-PCR of the TCR CDR3. One entry per CDR3 protein, called by TCRdb with MiXCR from the multiplex PCR reads. Of fewer than 500,000 distinct CDR3 sequences listed, approximately 13% are singletons. Sequences were obtained from blood. These receptor sequences come from a young man with Graves' hyperthyroidism that later progressed to Graves' ophthalmopathy.

This clonotype came up many times. V is TRBV7-9 and J is TRBJ2-1; 7 bases agree with TRBD1. CDR1 and CDR2 from the germline V gene are SEHNR and FQNEAQ (reference sequence). CDR3 length: 14 amino acids. The junction had 5 bases not matched to a gene; V was cut back by 4 bases and J by 5 bases. CDR3 in amino acids: CASSSRDSDNEQFF. The CDR3 coding sequence is TGTGCCAGCAGCTCCCGGGACAGCGACAATGAGCAGTTCTTC.

This clonotype was seen repeatedly, ten times or more. The V gene is TRBV7-2, the J gene TRBJ2-6; 7 bases line up with TRBD1. With V trimmed by 1 base and J by 3 bases, 3 bases remained unmatched. CDR3 length: 16 residues. Germline V gene lookup returns CDR1 SGHTA and CDR2 FQGNSA. CDR3 in DNA: TGTGCCAGCAGCTTAGAAGGGGGCTATGGGGCCAACGTCCTGACTTTC. Protein product: CASSLEGGYGANVLTF.

A few counts support this clonotype. V and J are TRBV20-1 and TRBJ2-3; 9 bases agree with TRBD2. Germline V gives CDR1 DFQATT, CDR2 SNEGSKA (reference sequence). The CDR3 loop spans 16 amino acids. The trim removed 6 bases at V and 0 bases at J, leaving 10 bases unmatched. The CDR3 sequence is CSATEVRGGSTDTQYF. The CDR3 coding sequence is TGCAGTGCGACCGAGGTGCGGGGGGGGAGCACAGATACGCAGTATTTT.

This clonotype was counted many times. The chain has TRBV2 and TRBJ2-3; maybe TRBD2 (7 bases). This CDR3 is 14 amino acids long. CDR1 and CDR2 (germline): SNHLY, FYNNEI. V was clipped by 0 bases and J by 8 bases, with 12 bases between them. The CDR3 DNA reads TGTGCCAGCAGTGAAGCGGGGGGGCCAGGTACGCAGTATTTT. It codes for CASSEAGGPGTQYF.

The rearrangement uses TRBV27 and TRBJ2-3, with D possibly TRBD1 on 6 matching bases. The V gene lost 4 bases and the J gene lost 1 base, with 18 bases spanning the gap. Germline lookup yields CDR1 MNHEY and CDR2 SMNVEV (reference sequence). CDR3 length: 17 amino acids. Here the CDR3 reads CASSYTQGILGTDTQYF. Written as DNA, the CDR3 is TGTGCCAGCAGTTACACCCAGGGGATCCTTGGCACAGATACGCAGTATTTT.

This clonotype was counted ten times or more. This chain links TRBV6-5 with TRBJ2-1; tentatively, D is TRBD2 (6 bases). V lost 2 bases and J 4 bases, leaving 12 bases between the germline ends. The CDR3 runs to 15 residues. Germline values: CDR1 MNHEY, CDR2 SVGAGI. The CDR3 bases are TGTGCCAGCAGTTACACTCGGGGACTTTACAATGAGCAGTTCTTC. Translating it yields CASSYTRGLYNEQFF.

This clonotype was found many times. The V call is TRBV7-2, the J call TRBJ2-5, with D tentatively TRBD2 (7 bases). CDR3 length: 16 residues. The germline gives CDR1 SGHTA, CDR2 FQGNSA. The V end was cut by 8 bases, the J end by 8 bases, with 27 bases between. The CDR3 sequence is CASSLVGGADGITQYF. CDR3 nucleotide sequence: TGTGCCAGCTCCTTAGTGGGGGGGGCTGATGGAATTACCCAGTACTTC.

This clonotype was recorded at least ten times. The rearrangement links TRBV3-1 to TRBJ2-5; 7 bases map to TRBD2. With 3 bases clipped from V and 1 base from J, the junction kept 11 bases outside the gene matches. The CDR3 length is 17 residues. Germline assignment: CDR1 LGHDT and CDR2 YNNKEL (reference sequence). CDR3 protein: CASSQALSGVFQETQYF. CDR3 DNA sequence: TGTGCCAGCAGCCAGGCTCTGAGCGGGGTCTTCCAAGAGACCCAGTACTTC.

This chain links TRBV4-1 with TRBJ2-5; D is unclear. CDR3 size: 13 residues. Trimming took off 2 bases at V and 11 bases at J, with 15 bases between the two ends. Germline assignment: CDR1 MGHRA and CDR2 YSYEKL. In DNA form, the CDR3 reads TGCGCCAGCAGCCAACCCTCCGGGCCCGGACAGTACTTC. Its protein product is CASSQPSGPGQYF.

This sequence joins TRBV6-1 and TRBJ1-5; D might be TRBD1 (6 bases). V lost 8 bases and J lost 0, with 8 bases in between. The CDR3 loop spans 13 amino acids. Germline V gene data show CDR1 as MNHNS and CDR2 as SASEGT. CDR3 DNA sequence: TGTGCCAGCGGGACAAATAGCAATCAGCCCCAGCATTTT. Its protein product is CASGTNSNQPQHF.

This clonotype was recorded a few times. V gene TRBV5-6 combines with J gene TRBJ1-1; 10 nucleotides align to TRBD1. CDR1 and CDR2 (germline): SGHDT, YYEEEE. The trim removed 0 bases at V and 3 bases at J, leaving 5 bases unmatched. There are 16 residues in the CDR3. The CDR3 loop is CASSLGQGAWDTEAFF. The DNA of the CDR3 is TGTGCCAGCAGCTTGGGACAGGGGGCGTGGGACACTGAAGCTTTCTTT.

This clonotype was found many times. This sequence joins TRBV2 and TRBJ1-6; 7 nucleotides match TRBD1. The junction had 7 bases not matched to a gene; V was cut back by 7 bases and J by 4 bases. Germline CDR1 is SNHLY and CDR2 is FYNNEI. The CDR3 spans 15 residues. The CDR3 bases are TGTGCCAGCAACGAAGACAGGGTGTATAATTCACCCCTCCACTTT. The encoded protein is CASNEDRVYNSPLHF.

This clonotype showed up just a few times. The gene calls are TRBV27 and TRBJ2-2; D perhaps matches TRBD1 (6 bases). The ends were cut back, 6 bases at V and 0 bases at J, with 11 bases in the middle. The CDR3 covers 15 residues. The germline V gene encodes CDR1 MNHEY and CDR2 SMNVEV (reference sequence). CDR3 nucleotides: TGTGCCAGCAGCCGGGACACCCCGAACACCGGGGAGCTGTTTTTT. Protein sequence: CASSRDTPNTGELFF.

This clonotype was seen at least ten times. This sequence joins TRBV7-8 and TRBJ2-7; D gene ambiguous. CDR3 length: 13 residues. From germline, CDR1 is SGHVS and CDR2 FQNEAQ. With 4 bases removed from V and 5 bases from J, the gap between germline ends came to 12 bases. CDR3 DNA: TGTGCCAGCAGCTCAGGCTTATGGAACGAGCAGTACTTC. Encoded protein: CASSSGLWNEQYF.

This clonotype was recorded at least ten times. The chain uses TRBV11-2 and TRBJ2-1, with D perhaps TRBD2 (5 bases). This CDR3 is built from 18 residues. The germline CDR1 and CDR2 sequences are SGHAT and FQNNGV. Trimming took off 4 bases at V and 6 bases at J, with 25 bases between the two ends. The CDR3 loop is CASSSFPEGRTTVNEQFF. CDR3 DNA: TGTGCCAGCAGCTCTTTCCCTGAGGGCAGGACCACGGTCAATGAGCAGTTCTTC. The variable domain in full, completed from reference TRBV11-2 and TRBJ2-1, reads EAGVAQSPRYKIIEKRQSVAFWCNPISGHATLYWYQQILGQGPKLLIQFQNNGVVDDSQLPKDRFSAERLKGVDSTLKIQPAKLEDSAVYLCASSSFPEGRTTVNEQFFGPGTRLTVL.

This clonotype was counted between two and nine times. The genes are TRBV7-8 and TRBJ1-4, with 8 positions matching TRBD1. The length of the CDR3 is 17 residues. The germline V gene has CDR1 SGHVS and CDR2 FQNEAQ. V lost 0 bases to trimming and J lost 2 bases; unmatched junction nucleotides: 5. Written as DNA, the CDR3 is TGTGCCAGCAGCTTAGCGCGCAGGGGGCTTACTAATGAAAAACTGTTTTTT. Translating it yields CASSLARRGLTNEKLFF.

The rearrangement uses TRBV6-1 and TRBJ2-3, with TRBD1 as a possible D gene (5 bases). In germline, CDR1 is MNHNS, CDR2 SASEGT. The CDR3 contains 16 residues. V gave up 5 bases and J gave up 2 bases, with 17 bases separating them. CDR3 coding DNA: TGTGCCAGCAGTCACAGGCGACCCCCTGCCACAGATACGCAGTATTTT. It yields the protein CASSHRRPPATDTQYF.

This clonotype was counted only a few times. The V and J genes are TRBV5-1 and TRBJ2-1; TRBD2 might be the D (6 bases). CDR3 length equals 15 residues. V dropped 0 bases and J dropped 5 bases, with 12 bases sitting between them. Germline CDR1 is SGHRS and CDR2 is YFSETQ. CDR3: CASSLVGGVNNEQFF. DNA for the CDR3: TGCGCCAGCAGCTTGGTGGGGGGAGTGAACAATGAGCAGTTCTTC.

With regard to this clonotype: A read error is possible here, since a much larger clone lies one base away. The rearrangement uses TRBV30 and TRBJ2-1; D unresolved. The CDR3 runs 11 residues. The V end was cut by 4 bases, the J end by 4 bases, with 5 bases between. The V gene's germline CDR1 is GTSNPN and CDR2 SVGIG (reference sequence). In nucleotides, the CDR3 is TGTGCCTGGACCAGTTACAATGAGCAGTTCTTC. Translation: CAWTSYNEQFF.

In its sample, this clonotype was seen a few times. The chain is built from TRBV11-3 and TRBJ2-7, with D possibly being TRBD1 (5 bases). The germline V gene encodes CDR1 SGHNT and CDR2 YENEEA. Trimming left V 0 bases short and J 3 bases short, with 9 bases between. The CDR3 contains 14 residues. The CDR3 region has the DNA TGTGCCAGCAGCTTAGAGGTCAGGGACTACGAGCAGTACTTC. Its protein is CASSLEVRDYEQYF.

This clonotype turned up a few times. The V gene is TRBV4-1, the J gene TRBJ2-7; D is unclear. Per the germline V gene, CDR1 is MGHRA and CDR2 is YSYEKL. The CDR3 contains 13 residues. V was shortened by 4 bases and J by 5 bases, with 12 bases between the two germline ends. The CDR3 reads CASSPHNPNEQYF. CDR3 coding DNA: TGCGCCAGCAGCCCTCACAACCCCAACGAGCAGTACTTC.

This clonotype was recorded many times. This rearrangement joins TRBV12-3 or TRBV12-4 to TRBJ2-3, with D tentatively TRBD2 (5 bases). V lost 2 bases and J lost 5, with 14 bases in between. This CDR3 is built from 15 residues. The CDR3 DNA is TGTGCCAGCAGTTTATCGGACTCCTCTGGAGATACGCAGTATTTT. Translating it yields CASSLSDSSGDTQYF.

This clonotype was counted between two and nine times. This rearrangement joins TRBV28 to TRBJ1-5; 7 nucleotides match TRBD1. The germline CDR1 and CDR2 sequences are MDHEN and SYDVKM. The CDR3 covers 16 residues. The V gene end was trimmed by 5 bases and the J gene end by 6 bases; junction bases not matched to a gene: 13. The CDR3 DNA reads as TGTGCCAGCAGTCCCCAGGGGACAGTAGCTCGTCAGCCCCAGCATTTT. This codes for CASSPQGTVARQPQHF.

The table lists this clonotype with a few counts. The chain uses TRBV10-2 and TRBJ2-5; no definite D call. CDR1 WSHSY and CDR2 SAAADI come from the germline V gene. CDR3 length equals 14 residues. V lost 0 bases and J 0 bases, leaving 5 bases between the germline ends. The CDR3 DNA reads TGCGCCAGCAGTGAGTCCGGCGACCAAGAGACCCAGTACTTC. Translated, it gives CASSESGDQETQYF.

On this clonotype: Possible read error: a much larger clone is one base away. V and J are TRBV6-5 and TRBJ2-5; D is possibly TRBD2 (6 bases). This CDR3 has 15 amino acids. The germline V gene encodes CDR1 MNHEY and CDR2 SVGAGI. The CDR3 protein is CASCYSGIGRETQYF. The CDR3 bases are TGTGCCAGCTGTTATTCGGGTATCGGGAGAGAGACCCAGTACTTC.

The chain links TRBV11-2 to TRBJ2-7, with 9 nucleotides matching TRBD2. Unmatched junction bases numbered 1, after V lost 1 base and J lost 6 bases. Germline V gene sequence: CDR1 SGHAT, CDR2 FQNNGV. There are 13 residues in the CDR3. CDR3 amino acids: CASSLVLAGEQYF. CDR3 nucleotide sequence: TGTGCCAGCAGCTTAGTACTAGCGGGCGAGCAGTACTTC. Full variable domain (rest looked up from reference TRBV11-2 and TRBJ2-7): EAGVAQSPRYKIIEKRQSVAFWCNPISGHATLYWYQQILGQGPKLLIQFQNNGVVDDSQLPKDRFSAERLKGVDSTLKIQPAKLEDSAVYLCASSLVLAGEQYFGPGTRLTVT.

This clonotype was found many times. V and J are TRBV13 and TRBJ1-6, with D unclear. Germline V gene sequence: CDR1 PRHDT, CDR2 FYEKMQ (reference sequence). The CDR3 covers 14 residues. Trimming left V 0 bases short and J 7 bases short, with 7 bases between. The CDR3 here is CASSLGTGNSPLHF. The CDR3, as DNA: TGTGCCAGCAGCTTAGGGACGGGGAATTCACCCCTCCACTTT.

This rearrangement joins TRBV20-1 to TRBJ1-4, with no clear D. Germline CDR1 is DFQATT and CDR2 is SNEGSKA (reference sequence). The CDR3 has 12 amino acids. V was shortened by 4 bases and J by 2 bases, with 5 bases between the two germline ends. This chain's CDR3 is CSAIGTNEKLFF. CDR3 in DNA: TGCAGTGCTATCGGGACTAATGAAAAACTGTTTTTT.

The chain combines TRBV2 with TRBJ1-6; D may be TRBD1 (6 bases). This CDR3 spans 15 amino acids. V was clipped by 6 bases and J by 0 bases, with 9 bases between them. Germline values: CDR1 SNHLY, CDR2 FYNNEI. In nucleotides, the CDR3 is TGTGCCAGCAGGCAGGGGAGCTCCTATAATTCACCCCTCCACTTT. It codes for CASRQGSSYNSPLHF.

This clonotype was observed at least ten times. The V call is TRBV2, the J call TRBJ2-2, with D possibly TRBD2 on 6 matching bases. With 3 bases removed from V and 4 bases from J, the gap between germline ends came to 9 bases. Germline CDR1 SNHLY, CDR2 FYNNEI. The CDR3 has 14 amino acids. CDR3: CASSDRTITGELFF. DNA of the CDR3: TGTGCCAGCAGTGATAGGACTATCACCGGGGAGCTGTTTTTT.

The V call is TRBV9, the J call TRBJ1-1; a weak D match, TRBD1 (5 bases). CDR3 length: 17 amino acids. V dropped 4 bases and J dropped 2 bases, with 21 bases sitting between them. The germline gives CDR1 SGDLS, CDR2 YYNGEE. The CDR3 region has the DNA TGTGCCAGCAGCCCGCGGGGGGTATTAGGGGTTAACACTGAAGCTTTCTTT. Protein product: CASSPRGVLGVNTEAFF.

The sample holds a few counts of this clonotype. The chain carries TRBV27 and TRBJ2-7; TRBD2 matches at 8 bases. CDR1 MNHEY and CDR2 SMNVEV come from the germline V gene (reference sequence). J was trimmed by 5 bases and V by 8 bases; bases with no gene match: 8. This CDR3 is built from 13 residues. The CDR3 region has the DNA TGTGCCAGCGGTAGACTAGCGAACGACGAGCAGTACTTC. Protein product: CASGRLANDEQYF.